Below, 18 T cell receptor beta chains from the same sample are listed, as sequenced in a study of T-cell reconstitution after alpha-beta-depleted transplantation in children. A TCRbeta library incorporating unique molecular identifiers was prepared. TCRdb itself ran the PCR reads through MiXCR, one entry per CDR3 protein. The sample holds hundreds of thousands of distinct CDR3 sequences, approximately 17% seen once. Material: PBMCs, mostly from graft donor cells, obtained 360 days after TCRalphabeta/CD19-depleted stem cell transplant. The receptors originated from a male patient between 2 and 15 years old who had a stem cell transplant for acute lymphoblastic leukemia, so the T cells may come from the graft donor.

The rearrangement uses TRBV6-1 and TRBJ2-1; D perhaps matches TRBD2 (6 bases). V lost 4 bases, J lost 0 bases, and 16 bases lay in between. Germline CDR1 and CDR2: MNHNS and SASEGT. The CDR3 covers 17 residues. The CDR3 is CASSGTGLPSSYNEQFF. The CDR3 DNA follows: TGTGCCAGCAGTGGAACGGGACTCCCGAGCTCCTACAATGAGCAGTTCTTC.

In regard to this clonotype: A much larger clone differs from this one at a single base, so this may be a read error. This rearrangement joins TRBV12-3 or TRBV12-4 to TRBJ1-1, with 7 bases lining up with TRBD1. CDR3 length: 14 amino acids. CDR3 residues: CASSPSTGRTESFF. Here the CDR3 DNA reads TGTGCCAGCAGTCCCTCGACAGGGCGGACTGAATCTTTCTTT.

The chain links TRBV4-3 to TRBJ2-7; D is undetermined. Trimming pared 0 bases from V and 3 bases from J, leaving 12 bases between. Germline CDR1 LGHNA, CDR2 YSLEER. The CDR3 totals 15 residues. This CDR3 is CASSQDRHRDYEQYF. The CDR3 bases are TGCGCCAGCAGCCAAGACAGGCACAGAGACTACGAGCAGTACTTC.

The table lists this clonotype with a few counts. V and J are TRBV5-1 and TRBJ2-7; D gene ambiguous. Germline CDR1 reads SGHRS; CDR2 reads YFSETQ. V was trimmed by 0 bases and J by 0 bases, leaving 7 bases between them. The CDR3 has 14 amino acids. The CDR3 loop is CASSLDPSSYEQYF. The CDR3 region has the DNA TGCGCCAGCAGCTTGGATCCAAGCTCCTACGAGCAGTACTTC.

This clonotype was seen a few times. This chain connects TRBV6-5 to TRBJ2-5; perhaps TRBD2 as D (6 bases). Trimming pared 0 bases from V and 5 bases from J, leaving 16 bases between. Germline V gives CDR1 MNHEY, CDR2 SVGAGI. This CDR3 has 16 residues. This chain's CDR3 is CASSYSGGTGPETQYF. The CDR3 DNA reads TGTGCCAGCAGTTACTCGGGCGGGACCGGTCCGGAGACCCAGTACTTC.

There are a few counts of this clonotype. The V and J genes are TRBV27 and TRBJ1-1; no definite D call. The CDR3 is 12 amino acids. Germline V lookup: CDR1 MNHEY, CDR2 SMNVEV (reference sequence). With 4 bases removed from V and 1 base from J, the gap between germline ends came to 4 bases. The CDR3 coding sequence is TGTGCCAGCAGTTCGGGGAACACTGAAGCTTTCTTT. This encodes CASSSGNTEAFF.

This clonotype was observed a handful of times. The chain employs TRBV29-1 and TRBJ2-3; 7 bases align to TRBD1. The CDR3 sequence is 13 residues long. V lost 6 bases, J lost 2 bases, and 5 bases stayed unmatched. The germline V gene encodes CDR1 SQVTM and CDR2 ANQGSEA. The CDR3 region has the DNA TGCAGCGTCTCAGGGGGTTCCACAGATACGCAGTATTTT. This sequence encodes CSVSGGSTDTQYF.

The genes are TRBV2 and TRBJ2-2; 9 bases align to TRBD2. V lost 8 bases and J lost 0; bases outside the gene matches: 4. CDR1 and CDR2 (germline): SNHLY, FYNNEI. The CDR3 length is 15 residues. The CDR3 loop is CASLRLAANTGELFF. The CDR3 DNA sequence: TGTGCCAGCCTAAGACTAGCGGCGAACACCGGGGAGCTGTTTTTT.

This clonotype was counted between two and nine times. The chain employs TRBV20-1 and TRBJ1-6; TRBD1 agrees at 8 bases. J gave up 0 bases and V 7 bases, and 8 bases lay outside the gene matches. This CDR3 is 16 amino acids long. Germline-derived CDR1 and CDR2 are DFQATT and SNEGSKA (reference sequence). CDR3 region: CSVGTGSSSYNSPLHF. The CDR3 DNA reads TGCAGTGTCGGGACAGGCTCGAGCTCCTATAATTCACCCCTCCACTTT.

This clonotype was counted only a few times. The rearrangement joins TRBV6-2 or TRBV6-3 to TRBJ1-1; D is unresolved. The CDR3 loop spans 13 amino acids. Germline CDR1 is MNHEY and CDR2 is SVGEGT. V lost 2 bases and J 1 base, leaving 5 bases between the germline ends. The CDR3 DNA sequence: TGTGCCAGCAGTTACCGGGGGAACACTGAAGCTTTCTTT. Translation gives CASSYRGNTEAFF.

The chain uses TRBV12-3 or TRBV12-4 and TRBJ1-1; 7 nucleotides agree with TRBD1. This CDR3 spans 14 amino acids. The V segment lost 6 bases and the J segment 0 bases; nucleotides outside the gene matches: 4. The CDR3 bases are TGTGCCAGCAGCGGACAGGCCATGAACACTGAAGCTTTCTTT. It translates to CASSGQAMNTEAFF.

This clonotype appeared a few times. The chain has TRBV12-3 or TRBV12-4 and TRBJ2-3; 10 bases are a match to TRBD1. The trim removed 1 base at V and 4 bases at J, leaving 2 bases unmatched. The CDR3 length is 15 residues. CDR3: CASSLGQGAADTQYF. In nucleotides, the CDR3 is TGTGCCAGCAGTTTAGGACAGGGGGCAGCAGATACGCAGTATTTT.

A single count supports this clonotype. The chain combines TRBV19 with TRBJ1-1; 12 nucleotides line up with TRBD1. J lost 4 bases, V lost 7 bases, and 7 bases had no gene match. There are 15 residues in the CDR3. Germline V lookup: CDR1 LNHDA, CDR2 SQIVND (reference sequence). CDR3 protein: CASTPRGQGATEAFF. The CDR3, as DNA: TGTGCCAGTACCCCTCGGGGACAGGGGGCCACTGAAGCTTTCTTT.

This clonotype showed up just a few times. DNA of the CDR3: TGCAGCGTTGAACAGGGGGCCTCGGAGACCCAGTACTTC. Protein product: CSVEQGASETQYF. V is TRBV29-1 and J is TRBJ2-5; 8 bases agree with TRBD1. CDR3 length equals 13 residues. Per germline, CDR1 SQVTM and CDR2 ANQGSEA. J lost 5 bases, V lost 2 bases, and 4 bases had no gene match. Looking up the rest from reference TRBV29-1 and TRBJ2-5 gives the full variable domain: SAVISQKPSRDICQRGTSLTIQCQVDSQVTMMFWYRQQPGQSLTLIATANQGSEATYESGFVIDKFPISRPNLTFSTLTVSNMSPEDSSIYLCSVEQGASETQYFGPGTRLLVL.

A few counts support this clonotype. The V and J genes are TRBV6-2 or TRBV6-3 and TRBJ2-7; maybe TRBD2 (5 bases). The CDR3 loop spans 14 amino acids. Germline V CDR1 and CDR2: MNHEY, SVGEGT. V was clipped by 8 bases and J by 0 bases, with 14 bases between them. CDR3 sequence: CASLATFPSYEQYF. As DNA, the CDR3 is TGTGCCAGCCTAGCAACCTTCCCCTCCTACGAGCAGTACTTC.

This clonotype has a count of ten or more. The rearrangement links TRBV7-6 to TRBJ2-1, with 12 bases that match TRBD2. Germline CDR1 is SGHVS and CDR2 is FNYEAQ. J lost 5 bases, V lost 0 bases, and 11 bases had no gene match. This CDR3 spans 19 amino acids. CDR3 amino acids: CASSLAMGSSGGGDNEQFF. In DNA form, the CDR3 reads TGTGCCAGCAGCTTAGCGATGGGGTCTAGCGGGGGGGGGGACAATGAGCAGTTCTTC.

The table lists this clonotype with a count of one. The final CDR3 position lacks the conserved phenylalanine or tryptophan, pointing to a likely read error. V gene TRBV27 combines with J gene TRBJ1-1; D gene ambiguous. Germline V CDR1 and CDR2: MNHEY, SMNVEV (reference sequence). V was cut by 4 bases and J by 1 base, with 7 bases left in between. The CDR3 extends over 13 amino acids. The CDR3 reads CASSSPGNTEAFS. For the CDR3, the DNA is TGTGCCAGCAGTTCGCCGGGGAACACTGAAGCTTTCTCT.

This clonotype was recorded at least ten times. CDR3 nucleotides: TGTGCCAGCAGCCAATCGACAGGGTCCTACGAGCAGTACTTC. Its protein is CASSQSTGSYEQYF. This chain joins TRBV7-2 and TRBJ2-7; TRBD1 aligns across 7 bases. Looked up from germline, CDR1 is SGHTA and CDR2 is FQGNSA. The V segment lost 5 bases and the J segment 1 base; nucleotides outside the gene matches: 5. The CDR3 spans 14 residues.